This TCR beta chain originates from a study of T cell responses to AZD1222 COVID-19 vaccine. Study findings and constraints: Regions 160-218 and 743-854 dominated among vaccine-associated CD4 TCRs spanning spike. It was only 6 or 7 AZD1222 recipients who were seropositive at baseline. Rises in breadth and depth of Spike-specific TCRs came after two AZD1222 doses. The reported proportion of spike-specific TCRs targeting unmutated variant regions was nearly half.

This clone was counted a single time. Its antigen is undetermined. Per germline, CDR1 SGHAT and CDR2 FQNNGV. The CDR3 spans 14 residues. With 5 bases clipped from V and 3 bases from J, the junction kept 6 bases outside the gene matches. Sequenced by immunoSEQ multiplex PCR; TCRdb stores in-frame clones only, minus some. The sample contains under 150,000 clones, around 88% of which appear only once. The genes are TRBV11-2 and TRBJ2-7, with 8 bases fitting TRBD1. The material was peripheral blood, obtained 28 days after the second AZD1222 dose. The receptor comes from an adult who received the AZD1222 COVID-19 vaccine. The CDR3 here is CASSPLTGVYEQYF. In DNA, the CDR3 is TGTGCCAGCAGCCCCCTGACAGGGGTCTACGAGCAGTACTTC.